This entry lists 14 T cell receptor beta chains sequenced from one sample in a study of shared clonotypes between healthy human individuals. Method: immunoSEQ multiplex PCR; TCRdb's copy keeps in-frame clones and lacks some. The data hold approximately 470,000 clones, with more than 65% observed a single time. The sequenced sample consisted of PBMCs. These receptors were collected from a middle-aged woman in good health. Some clones in this sample may be carry-over from other donors' samples.

V usage is TRBV10-3 and J usage is TRBJ2-1; TRBD2 matches 8 bases. Germline loops: CDR1 ENHRY, CDR2 SYGVKD. The CDR3 runs to 16 residues. V trimming: 7 bases; J trimming: 2 bases; junction bases outside the gene matches: 10. For the CDR3, the DNA is TGTGCCATCACCAGGACTAGCCCATGGCCCTACAATGAGCAGTTCTTC. Its translation: CAITRTSPWPYNEQFF.

The rearrangement joins TRBV7-6 to TRBJ2-3, with 11 bases identical to TRBD2. With 3 bases clipped from V and 5 bases from J, the junction kept 4 bases outside the gene matches. This CDR3 has 15 residues. CDR1 is SGHVS and CDR2 is FNYEAQ in the germline V gene. CDR3 protein: CASSFYLAGGDTQYF. CDR3 in DNA: TGTGCCAGCAGCTTTTACCTAGCGGGAGGAGATACGCAGTATTTT.

The chain uses TRBV18 and TRBJ1-5, with 8 bases lining up with TRBD1. The trim removed 5 bases at V and 2 bases at J, leaving 2 bases unmatched. The CDR3 is made up of 14 amino acids. Germline V CDR1 and CDR2: KGHSH, LQKENI. CDR3 nucleotide sequence: TGTGCCAGCTCATCGGGACAGGGCAATCAGCCCCAGCATTTT. As protein: CASSSGQGNQPQHF.

The chain links TRBV19 to TRBJ2-3, with 9 bases aligning to TRBD1. Germline CDR1 reads LNHDA; CDR2 reads SQIVND (reference sequence). Trimming at V came to 5 bases and at J to 1 base, leaving 7 bases not matched to a gene. The CDR3 consists of 16 residues. In DNA form, the CDR3 reads TGTGCCAGTAGTGTCGACAGGGGGGTGGGCACAGATACGCAGTATTTT. It specifies CASSVDRGVGTDTQYF. Combining the CDR3 with reference TRBV19 and TRBJ2-3 gives the whole variable domain DGGITQSPKYLFRKEGQNVTLSCEQNLNHDAMYWYRQDPGQGLRLIYYSQIVNDFQKGDIAEGYSVSREKKESFPLTVTSAQKNPTAFYLCASSVDRGVGTDTQYFGPGTRLTVL.

The rearrangement joins TRBV6-7 to TRBJ1-5; D perhaps matches TRBD1 (6 bases). TRBV6-7 is an open reading frame, and its role is uncertain. V was cut by 7 bases and J by 0 bases, with 19 bases left in between. This CDR3 is 17 amino acids long. This CDR3 is CASTSGGGATSNQPQHF. CDR3 nucleotides: TGTGCCAGCACCTCCGGTGGGGGGGCGACTAGCAATCAGCCCCAGCATTTT.

For this clone: This likely came from a read error, as a far larger clone is one base away. The genes are TRBV30 and TRBJ1-2; D unresolved. V dropped 4 bases and J dropped 8 bases, with 20 bases sitting between them. The V gene's germline CDR1 is GTSNPN and CDR2 SVGIG (reference sequence). CDR3 size: 14 residues. CDR3 loop: CAWNVKGGVGGYTF. CDR3 sequence (DNA): TGTGCCTGGAACGTCAAAGGTGGCGTAGGGGGCTACACCTTC.

This clone is a singleton in its sample. The chain joins TRBV4-3 to TRBJ2-3; D gene unclear. The CDR3 is 14 amino acids. Deletions cut 0 bases from V and 5 bases from J, with 9 bases between. Germline loops: CDR1 LGHNA, CDR2 YSLEER. This CDR3 is CASSQDRNEDTQYF. The CDR3 bases are TGCGCCAGCAGCCAAGATCGCAACGAAGATACGCAGTATTTT.

This chain uses TRBV28 with TRBJ1-2; 7 bases map to TRBD1. The CDR3 extends over 16 amino acids. V shed 7 bases and J 8 bases; nucleotides not matched to a gene: 19. Germline V CDR1 and CDR2: MDHEN, SYDVKM. CDR3: CASTPPNYRGARGYTF. The CDR3 DNA reads as TGTGCCAGCACCCCCCCCAACTACAGGGGCGCTAGGGGCTACACCTTC.

The gene calls are TRBV4-1 and TRBJ1-3, with D perhaps matching TRBD1 (5 bases). Germline V gene sequence: CDR1 MGHRA, CDR2 YSYEKL. The CDR3 has 15 amino acids. Trimming took off 4 bases at V and 4 bases at J, with 14 bases between the two ends. The CDR3 here is CASSPRGDSGNTIYF. CDR3 nucleotide sequence: TGCGCCAGCAGCCCTAGGGGTGATTCGGGAAACACCATATATTTT.

The chain has TRBV29-1 and TRBJ2-7; D possibly corresponds to TRBD2 (7 bases). In germline, CDR1 is SQVTM, CDR2 ANQGSEA. The ends were cut back, 0 bases at V and 0 bases at J, with 12 bases in the middle. The CDR3 spans 15 residues. CDR3 bases: TGCAGCGTTGAAGAGCCAGGGGACTACTCCTACGAGCAGTACTTC. This sequence encodes CSVEEPGDYSYEQYF.

The CDR3 loop is CAWSVTRGLEQFF. DNA for the CDR3: TGTGCCTGGAGTGTAACTAGGGGCCTTGAGCAGTTCTTC. The V call is TRBV30, the J call TRBJ2-1; D is perhaps TRBD1 or TRBD2 (5 bases each). This CDR3 is 13 amino acids long. Trimming cost V 0 bases and J 9 bases, with 12 bases left between them. Germline V gene sequence: CDR1 GTSNPN, CDR2 SVGIG (reference sequence).

This chain connects TRBV4-1 to TRBJ2-3, with a possible D match to TRBD2 (6 bases). This CDR3 spans 15 amino acids. V dropped 0 bases and J dropped 6 bases, with 13 bases sitting between them. Per the germline V gene, CDR1 is MGHRA and CDR2 is YSYEKL. CDR3 coding DNA: TGCGCCAGCAGCCAAGACCGGGCGGGGAGGGATACGCAGTATTTT. Its protein product is CASSQDRAGRDTQYF.

This chain connects TRBV7-2 to TRBJ1-2; TRBD1 might be the D (6 bases). CDR1 and CDR2 (germline): SGHTA, FQGNSA. The CDR3 totals 15 residues. V was cut by 1 base and J by 6 bases, with 15 bases left in between. The CDR3 protein is CASSLGSGVEDGYTF. CDR3 bases: TGTGCCAGCAGCTTAGGGTCAGGGGTTGAAGATGGCTACACCTTC.

This chain connects TRBV5-6 to TRBJ1-3, with a weak D call TRBD1 (6 bases). V was trimmed by 2 bases and J by 4 bases, leaving 16 bases between them. CDR1 and CDR2 (germline): SGHDT, YYEEEE. The CDR3 spans 16 residues. The CDR3 here is CASSFSGQGEGNTIYF. DNA of the CDR3: TGTGCCAGCAGCTTCTCGGGACAAGGAGAAGGAAACACCATATATTTT.